This record looks at one TCR beta chain sequence and its context. The antigen is undetermined. Libraries were UMI-labeled 5' RACE TRB cDNA. TCRdb re-analyzed the 5' RACE reads; it lists each CDR3 protein once, without DNA. The ten most abundant clones cover 0.59% of a sample with around 120,000 distinct CDR3 sequences. This record comes from a study of CXCR3-negative and CXCR3-positive naive CD8 T cells. CDR1 is ENHRY and CDR2 is SYGVKD in the germline V gene. The CDR3 contains 16 residues. Naive CD8+ T cells displayed a CD45RO-CCR7+CD27+CD95- phenotype. The study, taken as a whole, reports: For memory CD8+ cells diversity was much lower, but both naive subsets had comparably high diversity. A higher hydrophobicity marked the TRB CDR3s of CXCR3-positive naive cells versus CXCR3-negative naive cells. Similar TRBV-TRBJ usage characterized naive CXCR3-negative and CXCR3-positive cells; memory cells differed.

Input material: naive CXCR3+ CD8+ T cells from blood. Stated subset: CD45RO-CCR7+CD27+CD95- naive CD8+ T cells expressing CXCR3 (TNR3+). The TCR sequence derives from a human donor in good health. Some clones in this sample may be carry-over from other donors' samples. V usage is TRBV10-3 and J usage is TRBJ2-7; the D call of TRBD1 rests on TCRdb alone, since no DNA is present to check it. This CDR3 reads CAISDPRTHLSYEQYF.